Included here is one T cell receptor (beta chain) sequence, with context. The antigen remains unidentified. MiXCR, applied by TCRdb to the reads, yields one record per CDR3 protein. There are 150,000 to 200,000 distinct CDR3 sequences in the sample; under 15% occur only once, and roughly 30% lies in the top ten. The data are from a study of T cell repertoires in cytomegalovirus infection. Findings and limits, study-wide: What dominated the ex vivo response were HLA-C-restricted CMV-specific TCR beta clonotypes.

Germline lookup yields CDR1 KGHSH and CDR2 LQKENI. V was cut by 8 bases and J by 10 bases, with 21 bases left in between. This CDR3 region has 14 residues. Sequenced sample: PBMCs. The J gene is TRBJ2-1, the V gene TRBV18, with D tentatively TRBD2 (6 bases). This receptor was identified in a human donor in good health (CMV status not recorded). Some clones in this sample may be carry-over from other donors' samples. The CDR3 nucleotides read TGTGCCAGCCGGGGGACTCAAATATCAAGGGAGCAGTTCTTC. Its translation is CASRGTQISREQFF.